These 6 T cell receptor beta chains originate from one sample sequenced in a study of T cells in localized non-small cell lung cancer. Here immunoSEQ multiplex PCR was the method, and the copy in TCRdb shows in-frame clones only, minus some. Here the sample spans about 26,000 clones, about 88% being singletons. Sequenced here: peripheral blood, sampled before any cancer treatment. The origin of the receptors is a female donor older than 55 with stage II squamous cell lung carcinoma.

The rearrangement joins TRBV30 to TRBJ1-4, with D maybe TRBD1 (5 bases). The CDR3 consists of 14 residues. Germline V gene data show CDR1 as GTSNPN and CDR2 as SVGIG (reference sequence). V shed 3 bases and J shed 3 bases, with 11 bases lying between them. The CDR3 DNA sequence: TGTGCCTGGAGCCCGGGGCCTGCTAATGAAAAACTGTTTTTT. This translates into CAWSPGPANEKLFF. Using reference TRBV30 and TRBJ1-4 for the parts outside the CDR3, the full variable domain is SQTIHQWPATLVQPVGSPLSLECTVEGTSNPNLYWYRQAAGRGLQLLFYSVGIGQISSEVPQNLSASRPQDRQFILSSKKLLLSDSGFYLCAWSPGPANEKLFFGSGTQLSVL.

As DNA, the CDR3 is TGTGCTAGTGGTGACCGCGACACCATATATTTT. This sequence encodes CASGDRDTIYF. The chain combines TRBV12-5 with TRBJ1-3; unclear D gene. This CDR3 region has 11 residues. Germline V gene lookup returns CDR1 LGHNT and CDR2 FRNRAP. Trimming cost V 5 bases and J 8 bases, with 7 bases left between them. The variable domain in full, completed from reference TRBV12-5 and TRBJ1-3, reads DARVTQTPRHKVTEMGQEVTMRCQPILGHNTVFWYRQTMMQGLELLAYFRNRAPLDDSGMPKDRFSAEMPDATLATLKIQPSEPRDSAVYFCASGDRDTIYFGEGSWLTVV.

For this clone: The DNA is left out, because the CDR3 cannot be placed on it with certainty; the CDR3 is given as TCRdb lists it. The rearrangement joins TRBV1 to TRBJ2-2; TRBD2, the D gene given by the table, was not confirmed from the DNA. TRBV1 is shown as a pseudogene. The CDR3 has 15 residues if both end residues are counted. This CDR3 reads CTSSQASRTPGSCFF.

V is TRBV28 and J is TRBJ1-5, with D possibly being TRBD1 (5 bases). This CDR3 has 14 residues. Germline CDR1 reads MDHEN; CDR2 reads SYDVKM. V lost 5 bases and J 6 bases, leaving 14 bases between the germline ends. CDR3 sequence reads: CASSSTQGSQPQHF. The CDR3 DNA reads as TGTGCCAGCAGTAGTACCCAGGGTTCTCAGCCCCAGCATTTT.

This rearrangement joins TRBV7-2 to TRBJ2-6; D is perhaps TRBD1 (5 bases). Germline assignment: CDR1 SGHTA and CDR2 FQGNSA. V gave up 1 base and J gave up 0 bases, with 13 bases separating them. The CDR3 length is 18 residues. The CDR3 nucleotides are TGTGCCAGCAGCTTAGTAGGACAAGCAGGCTCTGGGGCCAACGTCCTGACTTTC. Amino acids: CASSLVGQAGSGANVLTF. The full variable domain, completed using reference TRBV7-2 and TRBJ2-6, is GAGVSQSPSNKVTEKGKDVELRCDPISGHTALYWYRQSLGQGLEFLIYFQGNSAPDKSGLPSDRFSAERTGGSVSTLTIQRTQQEDSAVYLCASSLVGQAGSGANVLTFGAGSRLTVL.

The V call is TRBV6-6, the J call TRBJ1-5; D uncertain. The germline CDR1 and CDR2 sequences are MNHNY and SVGAGI (reference sequence). V was clipped by 11 bases and J by 5 bases, with 19 bases between them. The CDR3 is 14 amino acids. In DNA form, the CDR3 reads TGTGCCGCCACCGGCCAGTCACAAGATCAGCCCCAGCATTTT. Protein: CAATGQSQDQPQHF.